This record covers a single T cell receptor beta chain. Sequencing was performed with immunoSEQ multiplex PCR; in TCRdb, only in-frame clones are kept and a portion is missing. Here the sample spans roughly 250,000 clones, approximately 90% being singletons. Trimming stripped 2 bases from V and 7 bases from J, with 11 bases between. Germline loops: CDR1 MNHNY, CDR2 SVGAGI (reference sequence). CDR3 length equals 13 residues. Treatment noted: around 19 received Ad26.COV2.S at low or high dose, single or two shots; several received placebo; per-sample allocation not given. Collection of the samples took place on day 63 after the first injection of vaccine or placebo. This person who donated was an adult of 18-55 years in Boston. Vaccination employed an Ad26 vector expressing the Wuhan-strain SARS-CoV-2 spike. The sample originates from a study of Ad26.COV2.S vaccination and SARS-CoV-2 variants.

This sequence originates from a person between 18 and 65 years old who received the Ad26.COV2.S COVID-19 vaccine or a placebo. The chain has TRBV6-6 and TRBJ1-2, with a tentative D call TRBD1 (6 bases). The material was peripheral blood, obtained in a trial of Ad26.COV2.S vaccine versus placebo. This CDR3 is CASSYGGAVGYTF. The CDR3 region has the DNA TGTGCCAGCAGTTACGGGGGGGCGGTTGGCTACACCTTC.